A single sample gave rise to the 17 T cell receptor beta chains below, sequenced in a study of blood T cell repertoires in COVID-19. Produced via immunoSEQ multiplex PCR; TCRdb's table is partial and in-frame only. Of almost 250,000 clones listed, around nine tenths are singletons. Input material: PBMCs or T cells enriched from blood (not recorded which). Every receptor here comes from a woman aged 45-59 years who had recovered from COVID-19.

The genes are TRBV28 and TRBJ1-1; 8 nucleotides line up with TRBD1. This CDR3 spans 15 amino acids. J lost 5 bases, V lost 6 bases, and 11 bases had no gene match. Germline lookup yields CDR1 MDHEN and CDR2 SYDVKM. CDR3 loop: CASSAQGGVGTEAFF. In DNA, the CDR3 is TGTGCCAGCAGCGCACAGGGGGGAGTTGGTACTGAAGCTTTCTTT.

The chain carries TRBV5-1 and TRBJ2-2; 9 bases fit TRBD2. In germline, CDR1 is SGHRS, CDR2 YFSETQ. The CDR3 has 15 residues. V dropped 2 bases and J dropped 5; count of bases not matched to a gene: 4. The DNA of the CDR3 is TGCGCCAGCAGCTTTAGCGGGAGTCGGACCGGGGAGCTGTTTTTT. Protein: CASSFSGSRTGELFF. The full variable domain, in which reference TRBV5-1 and TRBJ2-2 provide the parts outside the CDR3, is KAGVTQTPRYLIKTRGQQVTLSCSPISGHRSVSWYQQTPGQGLQFLFEYFSETQRNKGNFPGRFSGRQFSNSRSEMNVSTLELGDSALYLCASSFSGSRTGELFFGEGSRLTVL.

The chain couples TRBV30 to TRBJ2-2; TRBD2 is a possible D gene (5 bases). The length of the CDR3 is 13 residues. Germline CDR1 and CDR2: GTSNPN and SVGIG (reference sequence). V shed 4 bases and J shed 7 bases, with 13 bases lying between them. CDR3 sequence reads: CAWTRTLSGELFF. The CDR3 DNA is TGTGCCTGGACTCGGACTCTGAGCGGGGAGCTGTTTTTT.

The chain joins TRBV7-3 to TRBJ1-1; TRBD1 matches 9 bases. CDR1 SGHTA and CDR2 FQGTGA come from the germline V gene. This CDR3 comprises 13 residues. J lost 11 bases, V lost 4 bases, and 8 bases had no gene match. CDR3 sequence: CASSSTGGQRAFF. In nucleotides, the CDR3 is TGTGCCAGCAGCTCGACAGGGGGGCAACGGGCTTTCTTT. The full variable domain, in which reference TRBV7-3 and TRBJ1-1 provide the parts outside the CDR3, is GAGVSQTPSNKVTEKGKYVELRCDPISGHTALYWYRQSLGQGPEFLIYFQGTGAADDSGLPNDRFFAVRPEGSVSTLKIQRTERGDSAVYLCASSSTGGQRAFFGQGTRLTVV.

This chain uses TRBV27 with TRBJ2-1, with 7 bases identical to TRBD1. The CDR3 totals 17 residues. Trimming cost V 5 bases and J 0 bases; bases outside gene matches: 10. Germline V lookup: CDR1 MNHEY, CDR2 SMNVEV (reference sequence). CDR3 amino acids: CASSILQGTVSYNEQFF. The CDR3 DNA reads TGTGCCAGCAGTATCCTTCAAGGGACAGTCTCCTACAATGAGCAGTTCTTC.

The chain has TRBV30 and TRBJ1-2; D unclear. The CDR3 is 11 amino acids. Per the germline V gene, CDR1 is GTSNPN and CDR2 is SVGIG (reference sequence). The V end was cut by 8 bases, the J end by 8 bases, with 15 bases between. This chain's CDR3 is CAIGDGVGYTF. CDR3 coding DNA: TGTGCCATCGGTGATGGAGTAGGCTACACCTTC.

The V call is TRBV10-2, the J call TRBJ2-7; 7 positions match TRBD1. CDR3 size: 15 residues. Germline V gene sequence: CDR1 WSHSY, CDR2 SAAADI. Losses at the gene ends were 6 bases for V and 0 bases for J; bases not matched to a gene: 8. The CDR3 DNA sequence: TGCGCCAGCAGCTCTGGGGACAGAGGCTCCTACGAGCAGTACTTC. It codes for CASSSGDRGSYEQYF.

The gene calls are TRBV5-1 and TRBJ1-1; 7 positions match TRBD1. Trimming at V came to 0 bases and at J to 2 bases, leaving 4 bases not matched to a gene. Germline CDR1 SGHRS, CDR2 YFSETQ. CDR3 length equals 15 residues. The CDR3 DNA reads TGCGCCAGCAGCTTGGCCGGGACAGAAAACACTGAAGCTTTCTTT. Its protein product is CASSLAGTENTEAFF.

The chain uses TRBV9 and TRBJ1-1; D remains unclear. With 4 bases removed from V and 1 base from J, the gap between germline ends came to 11 bases. There are 14 residues in the CDR3. The germline V gene has CDR1 SGDLS and CDR2 YYNGEE. In nucleotides, the CDR3 is TGTGCCAGCAGCCGTAGCTCGGGGAACACTGAAGCTTTCTTT. It translates to CASSRSSGNTEAFF.

This chain uses TRBV5-1 with TRBJ2-3, with 8 bases aligning to TRBD2. The CDR3 has 17 residues. CDR1 is SGHRS, CDR2 YFSETQ, per germline. V lost 4 bases to trimming and J lost 2 bases; unmatched junction nucleotides: 12. CDR3 sequence: CASSLRLARRSTDTQYF. The CDR3 DNA is TGCGCCAGCAGCCTCCGACTAGCGCGAAGGTCCACAGATACGCAGTATTTT.

V is TRBV7-9 and J is TRBJ1-2; D might be TRBD1 (5 bases). This CDR3 comprises 13 residues. Per the germline V gene, CDR1 is SEHNR and CDR2 is FQNEAQ (reference sequence). Between the trimmed V and J ends, which lost 5 bases and 3 bases, there was a span of 10 bases. The CDR3 protein is CASSIQEYYGYTF. The CDR3 region has the DNA TGTGCCAGCAGCATACAGGAATACTATGGCTACACCTTC.

The rearrangement links TRBV19 to TRBJ1-5, with TRBD1 matching 7 bases. The trim removed 4 bases at V and 7 bases at J, leaving 13 bases unmatched. Germline-derived CDR1 and CDR2 are LNHDA and SQIVND (reference sequence). The CDR3 has 16 amino acids. The CDR3 loop is CASSRPGQILGQPQHF. CDR3 sequence (DNA): TGTGCCAGTAGTAGGCCGGGACAGATTCTTGGGCAGCCCCAGCATTTT.

The chain is built from TRBV4-1 and TRBJ1-6; D might be TRBD1 (6 bases). Trimming removed 3 bases at V and 9 bases at J, with 12 bases between. Germline V lookup: CDR1 MGHRA, CDR2 YSYEKL. The CDR3 sequence is 14 residues long. The DNA of the CDR3 is TGCGCCAGCAGCCATGACAGGAGTCGTTCACCCCTCCACTTT. This sequence encodes CASSHDRSRSPLHF.

This chain joins TRBV18 and TRBJ2-3; 7 bases agree with TRBD2. Germline loops: CDR1 KGHSH, CDR2 LQKENI. Losses at the gene ends were 6 bases for V and 3 bases for J; bases not matched to a gene: 3. The CDR3 is 13 residues long. The CDR3 DNA sequence: TGTGCCAGCTCCTCGCGGGAGACAGATACGCAGTATTTT. Its protein is CASSSRETDTQYF.

This rearrangement joins TRBV7-2 to TRBJ2-7; no clear D gene. Germline V gene lookup returns CDR1 SGHTA and CDR2 FQGNSA. V lost 1 base, J lost 0 bases, and 7 bases lay in between. CDR3 length: 14 amino acids. CDR3 sequence: CASSLVTLSYEQYF. CDR3 nucleotide sequence: TGTGCCAGCAGCTTAGTAACTCTCTCCTACGAGCAGTACTTC.

This chain's CDR3 is CASDSGTMNTEAFF. CDR3 nucleotide sequence: TGTGCCAGTGATTCCGGGACAATGAACACTGAAGCTTTCTTT. The chain combines TRBV19 with TRBJ1-1; D possibly corresponds to TRBD1 (6 bases). Trimming removed 8 bases at V and 0 bases at J, with 13 bases between. The CDR3 totals 14 residues. Germline loops: CDR1 LNHDA, CDR2 SQIVND (reference sequence).

This clone appeared a few times. The CDR3 DNA sequence: TGTGCCAGCAGCTTAGTTGAGGCGAAGAACACTGAAGCTTTCTTT. This codes for CASSLVEAKNTEAFF. This chain links TRBV7-6 with TRBJ1-1; D not resolved. The V gene lost 1 base and the J gene lost 1 base, with 10 bases spanning the gap. This CDR3 is 15 amino acids long. Looked up from germline, CDR1 is SGHVS and CDR2 is FNYEAQ.